The 9 T cell receptor beta chains below come from one sample, sequenced in a study of T cell changes during pregnancy in multiple sclerosis (dated by TCRdb to between 2018 and 2020). These receptors lack a known antigen. The protocol used for the library was the immunoSEQ multiplex PCR assay. The table comes from immuneACCESS by way of TCRdb, which keeps in-frame sequences with V and J called. Part of the clones is missing from these tables; in studies checked, under half for an unresolved V gene and the rest for unknown reasons. Here the sample has over 150 clones; 50% to 55% occur a single time. The ten largest clones represent under 80% of the sample. Sequences were obtained from cultured CD4+ T cells. The receptors originated from a female patient with multiple sclerosis, enrolled in a pregnancy study. Some clones in this sample may be carry-over from other donors' samples.

The chain has TRBV21-1 and TRBJ1-2. TRBV21-1 is labeled a pseudogene. CDR3 length: 17 residues. CDR3 coding DNA: TGTGCCAGCAGTTATCATTTAGCTACAAGAAAGACCTATGGCTACACCTTC. Residues: CASSYHLATRKTYGYTF.

This clone was observed a handful of times. V is TRBV7-6 and J is TRBJ2-1; D might be TRBD1 (5 bases). The CDR3 has 16 amino acids. Between the trimmed V and J ends, which lost 0 bases and 0 bases, there was a span of 9 bases. CDR1 SGHVS and CDR2 FNYEAQ come from the germline V gene. This chain's CDR3 is CASSLARGSSYNEQFF. The DNA for the CDR3 is TGTGCCAGCAGCTTAGCAAGGGGCAGCTCCTACAATGAGCAGTTCTTC.

In this sample, this clone turned up a few times. This chain joins TRBV30 and TRBJ1-5; D unresolved. Germline V gene sequence: CDR1 GTSNPN, CDR2 SVGIG (reference sequence). Trimming took off 3 bases at V and 7 bases at J, with 16 bases between the two ends. The CDR3 spans 14 residues. DNA for the CDR3: TGTGCCTGGAGCCTCTTGGGCATGAGACAGCCCCAGCATTTT. This encodes CAWSLLGMRQPQHF.

This clone rates as large. V usage is TRBV4-2 and J usage is TRBJ2-5; D remains ambiguous. Germline assignment: CDR1 LGHNA and CDR2 YNFKEQ. V shed 1 base and J shed 3 bases, with 9 bases lying between them. This CDR3 contains 14 residues. The CDR3 DNA sequence: TGTGCCAGCAGCCAAGTCGCGGTAGAAGAGACCCAGTACTTC. Residues: CASSQVAVEETQYF.

The CDR3 sequence: CASSQTGAARTDTQYF. The CDR3 DNA reads as TGCGCCAGCAGCCAAACAGGGGCAGCTCGCACAGATACGCAGTATTTT. The V call is TRBV5-2, the J call TRBJ2-3; the D call in the table, TRBD1, was not verified against the DNA. TRBV5-2 is reported as a pseudogene. This CDR3 region has 16 residues.

Comment on this clone: The conserved final phenylalanine or tryptophan is absent from the CDR3, which likely points to a read error. The limits of the CDR3 on the DNA are not certain, so only TCRdb's listed CDR3 is given. The chain combines TRBV4-3 with TRBJ2-6; no check of the table's D call, TRBD1, against the DNA was made. In germline, CDR1 is LGHNA, CDR2 YSLEER. The CDR3 length equals 12 residues, ends included. CDR3: CASSYGTGRHKV.

V is TRBV21-1 and J is TRBJ1-6. TRBV21-1 is reported as a pseudogene. The CDR3 covers 18 residues. CDR3 sequence: CASSGDLATHTHNSPLHF. CDR3 nucleotide sequence: TGTGCCAGCAGTGGGGATTTAGCTACACATACTCATAATTCACCCCTCCACTTT.

This clone was recorded once. The chain has TRBV5-1 and TRBJ2-1, with D possibly matching TRBD2 (6 bases). The CDR3 runs to 16 residues. Trimming took off 0 bases at V and 3 bases at J, with 13 bases between the two ends. The V gene's germline CDR1 is SGHRS and CDR2 YFSETQ. This CDR3 is CASSLGSGAGYNEQFF. The CDR3 bases are TGCGCCAGCAGCTTGGGTTCGGGAGCTGGCTACAATGAGCAGTTCTTC.

V gene TRBV29-1 combines with J gene TRBJ2-1, with a weak D call TRBD2 (6 bases). This CDR3 spans 11 amino acids. CDR1 and CDR2 from the germline V gene are SQVTM and ANQGSEA. V was cut by 6 bases and J by 8 bases, with 11 bases left in between. Here the CDR3 DNA reads TGCAGCGTGGCGACTAGTGATGAGCAGTTCTTC. The encoded protein is CSVATSDEQFF.